The 24 T cell receptor beta chains listed next were all sequenced from one sample in a study of cytotoxic CD8 clonotypes in ibrutinib-treated CLL. TCRdb's table, derived via immunoSEQ multiplex PCR, lists solely in-frame clones and lacks some. The sample holds roughly 11,000 clones, about four fifths seen once. This specimen consisted of PBMCs, obtained at disease progression, from a patient treated with ibrutinib. These receptors all come from a human donor with chronic lymphocytic leukemia.

This chain connects TRBV7-9 to TRBJ2-3; no clear D. Looked up from germline, CDR1 is SEHNR and CDR2 is FQNEAQ (reference sequence). The CDR3 spans 14 residues. The V end was cut by 6 bases, the J end by 2 bases, with 12 bases between. The CDR3 coding sequence is TGTGCCAGCAGGTTCGTGCGCCCCACAGATACGCAGTATTTT. The encoded protein is CASRFVRPTDTQYF.

This clone was seen more than once but under ten times. This chain uses TRBV18 with TRBJ2-2; tentative D call: TRBD2 (6 bases). Deletions cut 0 bases from V and 6 bases from J, with 11 bases between. This CDR3 has 15 residues. Germline-derived CDR1 and CDR2 are KGHSH and LQKENI. The CDR3, as DNA: TGTGCCAGCTCACCACCGGGGGGAGTCCCCGGGGAGCTGTTTTTT. Its translation: CASSPPGGVPGELFF. The variable domain in full, with the rest retrieved from reference TRBV18 and TRBJ2-2, is NAGVMQNPRHLVRRRGQEARLRCSPMKGHSHVYWYRQLPEEGLKFMVYLQKENIIDESGMPKERFSAEFPKEGPSILRIQQVVRGDSAAYFCASSPPGGVPGELFFGEGSRLTVL.

This clone was counted once. The chain carries TRBV7-9 and TRBJ1-1; D is uncertain. The CDR3 spans 13 residues. The germline CDR1 and CDR2 sequences are SEHNR and FQNEAQ (reference sequence). V lost 10 bases to trimming and J lost 3 bases, with 15 bases between them. The CDR3 protein is CATSAVDYTEAFF. CDR3 coding DNA: TGTGCCACCTCAGCGGTCGACTACACTGAAGCTTTCTTT.

The chain employs TRBV5-1 and TRBJ2-7, with D possibly called TRBD1 or TRBD2 (5 bases each). CDR3 length equals 12 residues. Germline CDR1 and CDR2: SGHRS and YFSETQ. V gave up 4 bases and J gave up 5 bases, with 10 bases separating them. The CDR3 nucleotides are TGCGCCAGCAGCCAGCAGGGACACGAGCAGTACTTC. This translates into CASSQQGHEQYF.

This rearrangement joins TRBV9 to TRBJ1-5; 7 bases line up with TRBD1. CDR3 length: 14 residues. Germline-derived CDR1 and CDR2 are SGDLS and YYNGEE. With 0 bases clipped from V and 9 bases from J, the junction kept 6 bases outside the gene matches. CDR3 sequence: CASSVGTGETPQHF. The DNA of the CDR3 is TGTGCCAGCAGCGTAGGGACAGGTGAAACGCCCCAGCATTTT.

The chain combines TRBV27 with TRBJ1-1; D unresolved. The germline CDR1 and CDR2 sequences are MNHEY and SMNVEV (reference sequence). CDR3 length: 14 residues. V lost 3 bases and J lost 1, with 9 bases in between. CDR3 region: CASSFGGGNTEAFF. CDR3 DNA sequence: TGTGCCAGCAGTTTTGGAGGAGGGAACACTGAAGCTTTCTTT.

The chain couples TRBV28 to TRBJ1-2; weak D call: TRBD1 (5 bases). The CDR3 loop spans 14 amino acids. V lost 2 bases, J lost 8 bases, and 15 bases lay in between. Germline V gene sequence: CDR1 MDHEN, CDR2 SYDVKM. CDR3 DNA: TGTGCCAGCAGTTTAGTTACGGGGCAGTGGGGCTACACCTTC. It translates to CASSLVTGQWGYTF.

V and J are TRBV5-1 and TRBJ2-3, with D perhaps matching TRBD1 (5 bases). CDR3 length equals 14 residues. Trimming shortened V by 4 bases and J by 0 bases, and 9 bases separated the two germline ends. Germline-derived CDR1 and CDR2 are SGHRS and YFSETQ. CDR3: CASSGDSSTDTQYF. The CDR3 bases are TGCGCCAGCAGCGGCGACAGTAGCACAGATACGCAGTATTTT. Full variable domain (outside the CDR3, taken from reference TRBV5-1 and TRBJ2-3): KAGVTQTPRYLIKTRGQQVTLSCSPISGHRSVSWYQQTPGQGLQFLFEYFSETQRNKGNFPGRFSGRQFSNSRSEMNVSTLELGDSALYLCASSGDSSTDTQYFGPGTRLTVL.

In this sample, this clone turned up once. The V gene is TRBV2, the J gene TRBJ1-1, with TRBD1 as a possible D gene (5 bases). The CDR3 length is 15 residues. In germline, CDR1 is SNHLY, CDR2 FYNNEI. V was shortened by 6 bases and J by 4 bases, with 18 bases between the two germline ends. The CDR3, as DNA: TGTGCCAGCAGCCCAGGGACTCATGGAGGCACTGAAGCTTTCTTT. Translated: CASSPGTHGGTEAFF.

The gene calls are TRBV7-9 and TRBJ1-5, with a weak D call TRBD1 (5 bases). The germline CDR1 and CDR2 sequences are SEHNR and FQNEAQ (reference sequence). The V gene lost 2 bases and the J gene lost 5 bases, with 10 bases spanning the gap. The length of the CDR3 is 14 residues. The CDR3 region has the DNA TGTGCCAGCAGCTTACAGGGTCCAGATCAGCCCCAGCATTTT. The encoded protein is CASSLQGPDQPQHF.

CDR3 region: CASSFGATNEKLFF. CDR3 in DNA: TGCGCCAGCAGCTTCGGGGCAACTAATGAAAAACTGTTTTTT. This chain uses TRBV5-1 with TRBJ1-4; the D is unclear. Germline V gives CDR1 SGHRS, CDR2 YFSETQ. CDR3 length equals 14 residues. Trimming shortened V by 2 bases and J by 0 bases, and 5 bases separated the two germline ends.

The chain carries TRBV5-1 and TRBJ1-1, with TRBD1 matching 7 bases. CDR1 and CDR2 from the germline V gene are SGHRS and YFSETQ. The CDR3 loop spans 15 amino acids. With V trimmed by 1 base and J by 6 bases, 9 bases remained unmatched. This CDR3 is CASSLWSGGRSEAFF. In DNA form, the CDR3 reads TGCGCCAGCAGCTTGTGGTCAGGGGGTCGGTCTGAAGCTTTCTTT.

The CDR3 region is CASTRLGSTDTQYF. CDR3 sequence (DNA): TGCGCCAGTACCCGTCTAGGGTCAACAGATACGCAGTATTTT. The V call is TRBV5-1, the J call TRBJ2-3; D remains unclear. With 8 bases removed from V and 3 bases from J, the gap between germline ends came to 16 bases. The length of the CDR3 is 14 residues. Germline loops: CDR1 SGHRS, CDR2 YFSETQ.

The rearrangement joins TRBV29-1 to TRBJ1-1; D is undetermined. The CDR3 totals 12 residues. Germline V gene sequence: CDR1 SQVTM, CDR2 ANQGSEA. The V end lost 5 bases, the J end lost 3 bases, and 10 bases lay between the germline ends. The CDR3, as DNA: TGCAGCGTTCCTGGTTGGGACACTGAAGCTTTCTTT. Translated, it gives CSVPGWDTEAFF.

This clone has a single count. The V call is TRBV7-3, the J call TRBJ2-1, with 10 bases fitting TRBD2. Per the germline V gene, CDR1 is SGHTA and CDR2 is FQGTGA. The CDR3 covers 16 residues. Trimming at V came to 5 bases and at J to 7 bases, leaving 11 bases not matched to a gene. CDR3 coding DNA: TGTGCCAGCAGCACCCGGACTAGCGGCATCGGAAATGAGCAGTTCTTC. Protein sequence: CASSTRTSGIGNEQFF.

This chain joins TRBV7-9 and TRBJ2-2, with a possible D match to TRBD2 (5 bases). Looked up from germline, CDR1 is SEHNR and CDR2 is FQNEAQ (reference sequence). V was cut by 5 bases and J by 7 bases, with 17 bases left in between. The CDR3 runs to 15 residues. CDR3 nucleotides: TGTGCCAGCAGCCGGCCGTTCGGGAAGGGCGGGGAGCTGTTTTTT. It is translated as CASSRPFGKGGELFF.

The chain joins TRBV7-9 to TRBJ2-1, with 15 nucleotides matching TRBD2. There are 15 residues in the CDR3. The trim removed 3 bases at V and 9 bases at J, leaving 3 bases unmatched. Germline V gene data show CDR1 as SEHNR and CDR2 as FQNEAQ (reference sequence). CDR3 amino acids: CASSLAGLAGGEQFF. DNA for the CDR3: TGTGCCAGCAGCTTGGCGGGACTAGCGGGAGGTGAGCAGTTCTTC. Complete variable domain (other parts from reference TRBV7-9 and TRBJ2-1): DTGVSQNPRHKITKRGQNVTFRCDPISEHNRLYWYRQTLGQGPEFLTYFQNEAQLEKSRLLSDRFSAERPKGSFSTLEIQRTEQGDSAMYLCASSLAGLAGGEQFFGPGTRLTVL.

The V call is TRBV19, the J call TRBJ2-7; 13 nucleotides agree with TRBD2. Trimming at V came to 3 bases and at J to 7 bases, leaving 3 bases not matched to a gene. In germline, CDR1 is LNHDA, CDR2 SQIVND (reference sequence). The CDR3 length is 14 residues. Here the CDR3 DNA reads TGTGCCAGTAGTATCTCGGGACTAGCGGGAGAGCAGTACTTC. Protein product: CASSISGLAGEQYF.

The chain couples TRBV14 to TRBJ2-3, with TRBD1 identical over 8 bases. CDR1 and CDR2 from the germline V gene are SGHDN and FVKESK. The length of the CDR3 is 16 residues. Trimming cost V 2 bases and J 1 base; bases outside gene matches: 5. The CDR3 DNA sequence: TGTGCCAGCAGCCAACGACCGGGACAGGGCACAGATACGCAGTATTTT. This sequence encodes CASSQRPGQGTDTQYF.

The chain couples TRBV5-1 to TRBJ2-2; D is undetermined. The CDR3 has 14 amino acids. Trimming took off 0 bases at V and 2 bases at J, with 5 bases between the two ends. Germline-derived CDR1 and CDR2 are SGHRS and YFSETQ. CDR3 residues: CASSLDGNTGELFF. The CDR3 DNA is TGCGCCAGCAGCTTGGATGGAAACACCGGGGAGCTGTTTTTT.

The chain couples TRBV5-4 to TRBJ2-1; D call uncertain. Per germline, CDR1 SGHNT and CDR2 YYREEE (reference sequence). The CDR3 sequence is 13 residues long. Trimming cost V 7 bases and J 8 bases, with 16 bases left between them. CDR3 in DNA: TGTGCCAGCCGACACCTGAGTGGCGATGAGCAGTTCTTC. Amino acids: CASRHLSGDEQFF.

This sequence joins TRBV2 and TRBJ2-3, with 9 bases aligning to TRBD2. The germline CDR1 and CDR2 sequences are SNHLY and FYNNEI. This CDR3 spans 14 amino acids. J gave up 8 bases and V 1 base, and 4 bases lay outside the gene matches. The CDR3 nucleotides read TGTGCCAGCAGTGAAGGGCTAGCGGGAACTACGCAGTATTTT. Residues: CASSEGLAGTTQYF.

This clone has just a few counts. The chain has TRBV7-3 and TRBJ2-2; 9 nucleotides agree with TRBD2. Germline V CDR1 and CDR2: SGHTA, FQGTGA. Unmatched junction bases numbered 7, after V lost 4 bases and J lost 1 base. The CDR3 consists of 17 residues. CDR3 DNA sequence: TGTGCCAGCAGCTCCCAGGGTAGCGGGAGGAACACCGGGGAGCTGTTTTTT. As protein: CASSSQGSGRNTGELFF.

This clone was counted once. This rearrangement joins TRBV28 to TRBJ2-7; D may be TRBD1 or TRBD2 (5 bases each). Trimming cost V 6 bases and J 6 bases, with 18 bases left between them. Germline assignment: CDR1 MDHEN and CDR2 SYDVKM. CDR3 size: 14 residues. The CDR3 DNA reads as TGTGCCAGCAGCCTGACCGGGACCGGCGGCGAGCAGTACTTC. Its translation is CASSLTGTGGEQYF.